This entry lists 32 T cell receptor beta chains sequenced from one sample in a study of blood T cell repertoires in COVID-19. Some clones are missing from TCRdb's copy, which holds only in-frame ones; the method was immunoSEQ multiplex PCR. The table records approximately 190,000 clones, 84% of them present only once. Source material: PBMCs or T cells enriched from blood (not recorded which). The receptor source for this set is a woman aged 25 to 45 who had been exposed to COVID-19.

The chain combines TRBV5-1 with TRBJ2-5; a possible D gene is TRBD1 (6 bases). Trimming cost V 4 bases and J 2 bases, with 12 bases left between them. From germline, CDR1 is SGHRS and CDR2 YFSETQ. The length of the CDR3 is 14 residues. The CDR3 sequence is CASSPGHGQETQYF. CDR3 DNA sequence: TGCGCCAGCAGCCCGGGACACGGGCAAGAGACCCAGTACTTC.

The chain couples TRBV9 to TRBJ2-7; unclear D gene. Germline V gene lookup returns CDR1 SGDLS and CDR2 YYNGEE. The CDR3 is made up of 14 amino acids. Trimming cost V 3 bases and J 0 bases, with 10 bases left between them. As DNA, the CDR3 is TGTGCCAGCAGCGCGGATCCTAGCTCCTACGAGCAGTACTTC. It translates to CASSADPSSYEQYF.

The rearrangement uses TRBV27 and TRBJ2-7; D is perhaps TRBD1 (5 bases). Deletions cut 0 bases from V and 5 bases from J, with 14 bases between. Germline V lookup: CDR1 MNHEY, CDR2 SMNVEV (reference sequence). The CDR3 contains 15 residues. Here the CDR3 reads CASSLSFYRNHEQYF. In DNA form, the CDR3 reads TGTGCCAGCAGTTTATCGTTCTACAGGAACCACGAGCAGTACTTC.

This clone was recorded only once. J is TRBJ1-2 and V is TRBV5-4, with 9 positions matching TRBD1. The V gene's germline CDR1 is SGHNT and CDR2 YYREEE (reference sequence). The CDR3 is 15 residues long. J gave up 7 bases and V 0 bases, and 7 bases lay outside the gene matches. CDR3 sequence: CASSLEGTGSGGYTF. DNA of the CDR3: TGTGCCAGCAGCTTGGAGGGGACAGGGTCCGGTGGCTACACCTTC. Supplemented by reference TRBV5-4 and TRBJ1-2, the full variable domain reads ETGVTQSPTHLIKTRGQQVTLRCSSQSGHNTVSWYQQALGQGPQFIFQYYREEENGRGNFPPRFSGLQFPNYSSELNVNALELDDSALYLCASSLEGTGSGGYTFGSGTRLTVV.

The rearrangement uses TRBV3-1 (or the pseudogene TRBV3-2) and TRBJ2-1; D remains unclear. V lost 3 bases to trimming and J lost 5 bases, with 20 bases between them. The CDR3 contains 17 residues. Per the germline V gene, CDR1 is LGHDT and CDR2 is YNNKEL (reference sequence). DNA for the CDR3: TGTGCCAGCAGCCATTTTCGCCCTGCGAAAGTAGACAATGAGCAGTTCTTC. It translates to CASSHFRPAKVDNEQFF.

Here the CDR3 reads CASSSGGRRYF. The CDR3 DNA reads as TGTGCCAGCAGCAGCGGTGGGCGCCGGTATTTT. The V call is TRBV9, the J call TRBJ2-3; D might be TRBD2 (5 bases). V was trimmed by 4 bases and J by 14 bases, leaving 14 bases between them. Germline CDR1 SGDLS, CDR2 YYNGEE. The CDR3 is made up of 11 amino acids. The whole variable domain, filled in from reference TRBV9 and TRBJ2-3, reads DSGVTQTPKHLITATGQRVTLRCSPRSGDLSVYWYQQSLDQGLQFLIQYYNGEERAKGNILERFSAQQFPDLHSELNLSSLELGDSALYFCASSSGGRRYFGPGTRLTVL.

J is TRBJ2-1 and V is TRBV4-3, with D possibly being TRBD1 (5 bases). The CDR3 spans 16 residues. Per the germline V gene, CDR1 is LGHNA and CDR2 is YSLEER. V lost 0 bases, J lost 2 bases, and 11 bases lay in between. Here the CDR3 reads CASSQDGASAYNEQFF. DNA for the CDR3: TGCGCCAGCAGCCAAGATGGGGCTAGTGCCTACAATGAGCAGTTCTTC.

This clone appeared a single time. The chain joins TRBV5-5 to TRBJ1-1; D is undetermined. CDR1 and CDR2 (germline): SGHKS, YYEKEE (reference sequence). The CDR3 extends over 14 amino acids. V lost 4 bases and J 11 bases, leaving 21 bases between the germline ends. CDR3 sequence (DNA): TGTGCCAGCAGCCCCCCCATGAGGCGGGATAGGGCTTTCTTT. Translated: CASSPPMRRDRAFF. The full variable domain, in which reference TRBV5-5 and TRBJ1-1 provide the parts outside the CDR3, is DAGVTQSPTHLIKTRGQQVTLRCSPISGHKSVSWYQQVLGQGPQFIFQYYEKEERGRGNFPDRFSARQFPNYSSELNVNALLLGDSALYLCASSPPMRRDRAFFGQGTRLTVV.

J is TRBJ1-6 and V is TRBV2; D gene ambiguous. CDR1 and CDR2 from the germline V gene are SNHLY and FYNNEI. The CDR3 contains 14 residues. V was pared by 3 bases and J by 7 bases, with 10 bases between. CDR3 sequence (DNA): TGTGCCAGCAGTGATTGGGCCCGCAATTCACCCCTCCACTTT. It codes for CASSDWARNSPLHF.

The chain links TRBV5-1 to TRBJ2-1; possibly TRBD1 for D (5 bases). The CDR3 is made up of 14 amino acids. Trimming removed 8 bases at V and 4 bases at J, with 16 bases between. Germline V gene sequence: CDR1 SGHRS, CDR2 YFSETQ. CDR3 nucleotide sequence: TGCGCCAGTAGGGGTGATGGGCCTTACAATGAGCAGTTCTTC. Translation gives CASRGDGPYNEQFF.

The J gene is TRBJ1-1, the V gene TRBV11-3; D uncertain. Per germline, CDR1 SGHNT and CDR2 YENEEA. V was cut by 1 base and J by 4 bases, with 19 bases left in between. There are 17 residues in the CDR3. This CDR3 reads CASSLGVPTGGGTEAFF. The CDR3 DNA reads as TGTGCCAGCAGCTTAGGGGTCCCGACGGGTGGTGGCACTGAAGCTTTCTTT. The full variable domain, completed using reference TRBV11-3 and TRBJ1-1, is EAGVVQSPRYKIIEKKQPVAFWCNPISGHNTLYWYLQNLGQGPELLIRYENEEAVDDSQLPKDRFSAERLKGVDSTLKIQPAELGDSAVYLCASSLGVPTGGGTEAFFGQGTRLTVV.

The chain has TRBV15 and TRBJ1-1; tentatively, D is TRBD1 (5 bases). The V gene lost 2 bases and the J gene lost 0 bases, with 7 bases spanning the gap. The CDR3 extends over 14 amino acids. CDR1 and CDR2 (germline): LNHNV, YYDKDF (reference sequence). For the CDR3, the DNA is TGTGCCACCAGCAGACAGGGCATGAACACTGAAGCTTTCTTT. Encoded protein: CATSRQGMNTEAFF.

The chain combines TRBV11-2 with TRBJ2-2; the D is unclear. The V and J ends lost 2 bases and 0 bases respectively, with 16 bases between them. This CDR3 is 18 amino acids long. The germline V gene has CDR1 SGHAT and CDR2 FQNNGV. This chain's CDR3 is CASSLRRPRSSNTGELFF. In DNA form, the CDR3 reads TGTGCCAGCAGCTTAAGGCGGCCAAGGAGCTCGAACACCGGGGAGCTGTTTTTT.

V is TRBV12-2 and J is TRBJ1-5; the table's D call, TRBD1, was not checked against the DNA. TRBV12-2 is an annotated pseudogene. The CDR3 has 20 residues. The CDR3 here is CASRLGLVLTGGRGNQPQHF. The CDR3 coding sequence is TGTGCAAGTCGCTTAGGGCTGGTTCTAACAGGGGGCCGGGGCAATCAGCCCCAGCATTTT.

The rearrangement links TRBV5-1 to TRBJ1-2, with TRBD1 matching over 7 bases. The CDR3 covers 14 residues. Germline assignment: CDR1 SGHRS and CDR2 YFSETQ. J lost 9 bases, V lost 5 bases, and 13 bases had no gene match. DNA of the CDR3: TGCGCCAGCAGTTTGACCGGACAGGTTGGGAGCTACACCTTC. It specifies CASSLTGQVGSYTF.

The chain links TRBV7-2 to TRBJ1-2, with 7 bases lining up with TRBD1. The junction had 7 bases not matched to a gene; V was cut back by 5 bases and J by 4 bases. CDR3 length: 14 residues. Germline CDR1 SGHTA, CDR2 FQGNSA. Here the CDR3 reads CASSQGVVSYGYTF. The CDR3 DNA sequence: TGTGCCAGCAGCCAGGGGGTTGTGAGCTATGGCTACACCTTC.

The CDR3 sequence is CASSRLAGNHGGFSYEQYF. The DNA for the CDR3 is TGTGCCAGTTCTAGACTAGCGGGGAATCATGGAGGCTTCTCCTACGAGCAGTACTTC. J is TRBJ2-7 and V is TRBV19; 11 nucleotides line up with TRBD2. CDR1 and CDR2 from the germline V gene are LNHDA and SQIVND (reference sequence). The CDR3 is 19 amino acids. With V trimmed by 8 bases and J by 0 bases, 18 bases remained unmatched.

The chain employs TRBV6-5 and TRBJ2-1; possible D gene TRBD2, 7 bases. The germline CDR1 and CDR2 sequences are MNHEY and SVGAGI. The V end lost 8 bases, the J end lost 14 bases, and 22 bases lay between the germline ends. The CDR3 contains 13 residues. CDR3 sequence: CASLLYNGGAKFF. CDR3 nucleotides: TGTGCCAGCCTTTTATATAATGGGGGGGCAAAGTTCTTC.

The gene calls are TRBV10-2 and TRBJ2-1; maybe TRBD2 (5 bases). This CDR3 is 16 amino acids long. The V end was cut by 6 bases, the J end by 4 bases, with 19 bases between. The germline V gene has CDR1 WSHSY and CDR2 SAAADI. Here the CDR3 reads CASSSAVGRGYNEQFF. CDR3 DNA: TGCGCCAGCAGCTCCGCGGTCGGACGGGGATACAATGAGCAGTTCTTC.

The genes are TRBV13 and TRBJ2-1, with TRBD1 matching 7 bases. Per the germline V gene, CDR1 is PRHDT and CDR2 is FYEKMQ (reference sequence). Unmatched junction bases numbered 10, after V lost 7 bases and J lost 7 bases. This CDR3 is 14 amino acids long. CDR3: CASTGTEVMNEQFF. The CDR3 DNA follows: TGTGCCAGCACCGGGACAGAGGTTATGAATGAGCAGTTCTTC.

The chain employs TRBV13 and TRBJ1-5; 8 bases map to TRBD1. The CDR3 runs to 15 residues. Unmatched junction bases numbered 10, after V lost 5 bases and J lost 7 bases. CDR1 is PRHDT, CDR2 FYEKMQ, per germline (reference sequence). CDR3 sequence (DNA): TGTGCCAGCAGCCGGCGGGGACAGGCCGGGCAGCCCCAGCATTTT. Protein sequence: CASSRRGQAGQPQHF.

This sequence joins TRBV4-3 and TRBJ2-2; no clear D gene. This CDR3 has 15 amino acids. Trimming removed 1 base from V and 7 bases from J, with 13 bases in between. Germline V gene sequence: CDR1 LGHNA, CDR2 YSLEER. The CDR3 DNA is TGCGCCAGCAGCCAAGGAGAATTAATTATCGGGGAGCTGTTTTTT. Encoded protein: CASSQGELIIGELFF.

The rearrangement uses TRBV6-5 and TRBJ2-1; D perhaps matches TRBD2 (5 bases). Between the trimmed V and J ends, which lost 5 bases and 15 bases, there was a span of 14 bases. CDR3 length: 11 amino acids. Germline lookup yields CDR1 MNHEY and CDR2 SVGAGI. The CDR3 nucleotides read TGTGCCAGCAGTCTCGGGGAGAGTCGGTTCTTC. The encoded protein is CASSLGESRFF.

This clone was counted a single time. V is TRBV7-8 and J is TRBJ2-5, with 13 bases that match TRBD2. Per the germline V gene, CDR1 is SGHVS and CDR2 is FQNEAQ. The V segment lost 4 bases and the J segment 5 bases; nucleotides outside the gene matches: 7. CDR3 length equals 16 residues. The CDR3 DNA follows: TGTGCCAGCAGCTCGAGACTAGCGGGGGGCGTCGAGACCCAGTACTTC. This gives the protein CASSSRLAGGVETQYF. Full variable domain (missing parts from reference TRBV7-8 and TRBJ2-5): GAGVSQSPRYKVAKRGQDVALRCDPISGHVSLFWYQQALGQGPEFLTYFQNEAQLDKSGLPSDRFFAERPEGSVSTLKIQRTQQEDSAVYLCASSSRLAGGVETQYFGPGTRLLVL.

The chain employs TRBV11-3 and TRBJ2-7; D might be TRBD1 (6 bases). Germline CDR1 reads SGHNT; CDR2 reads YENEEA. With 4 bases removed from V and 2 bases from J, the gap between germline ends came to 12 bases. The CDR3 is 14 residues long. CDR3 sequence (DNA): TGTGCCAGCAGCTCCGACCAGGGGACCTACGAGCAGTACTTC. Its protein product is CASSSDQGTYEQYF.

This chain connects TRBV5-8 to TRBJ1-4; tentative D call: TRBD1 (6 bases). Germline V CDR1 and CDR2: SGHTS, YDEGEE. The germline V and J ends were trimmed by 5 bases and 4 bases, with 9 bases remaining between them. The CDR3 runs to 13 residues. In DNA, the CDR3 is TGTGCCAGCAGGGACAGAAGTAATGAAAAACTGTTTTTT. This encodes CASRDRSNEKLFF.

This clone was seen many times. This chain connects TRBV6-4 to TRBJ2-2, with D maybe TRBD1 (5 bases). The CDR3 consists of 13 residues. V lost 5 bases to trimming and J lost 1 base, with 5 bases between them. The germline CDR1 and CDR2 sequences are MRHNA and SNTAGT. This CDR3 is CASSTGNTGELFF. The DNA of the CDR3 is TGTGCCAGCAGTACAGGGAACACCGGGGAGCTGTTTTTT.

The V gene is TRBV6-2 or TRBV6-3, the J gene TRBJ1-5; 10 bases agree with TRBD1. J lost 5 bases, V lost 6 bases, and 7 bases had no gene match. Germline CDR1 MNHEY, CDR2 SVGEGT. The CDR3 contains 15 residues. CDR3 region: CASSHSGTGDQPQHF. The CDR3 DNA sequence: TGTGCCAGCAGCCACTCCGGGACAGGGGATCAGCCCCAGCATTTT.

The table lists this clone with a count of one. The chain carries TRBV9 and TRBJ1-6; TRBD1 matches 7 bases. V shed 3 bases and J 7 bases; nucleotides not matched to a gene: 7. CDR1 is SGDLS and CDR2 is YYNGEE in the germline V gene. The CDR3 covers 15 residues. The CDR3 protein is CASSGTGTVNSPLHF. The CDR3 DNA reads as TGTGCCAGCAGCGGAACCGGGACAGTAAATTCACCCCTCCACTTT.

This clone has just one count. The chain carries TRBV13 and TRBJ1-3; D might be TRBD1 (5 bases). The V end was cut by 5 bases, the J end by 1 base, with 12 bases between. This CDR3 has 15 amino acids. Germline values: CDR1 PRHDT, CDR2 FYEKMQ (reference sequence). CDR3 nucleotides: TGTGCCAGCAGCCTGGGGGGGGGTTCTGGAAACACCATATATTTT. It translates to CASSLGGGSGNTIYF.

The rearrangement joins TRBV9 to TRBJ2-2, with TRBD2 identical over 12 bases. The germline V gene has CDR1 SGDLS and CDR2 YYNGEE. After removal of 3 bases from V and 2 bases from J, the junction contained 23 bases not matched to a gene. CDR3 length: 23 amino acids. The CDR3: CASSARPRAGAGLAGRNTGELFF. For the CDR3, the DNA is TGTGCCAGCAGCGCCAGACCCCGAGCCGGAGCCGGACTAGCGGGGAGAAACACCGGGGAGCTGTTTTTT.

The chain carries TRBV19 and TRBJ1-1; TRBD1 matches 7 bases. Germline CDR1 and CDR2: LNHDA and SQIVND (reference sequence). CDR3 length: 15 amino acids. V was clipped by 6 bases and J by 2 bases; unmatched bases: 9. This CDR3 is CASRTTGTENTEAFF. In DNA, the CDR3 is TGTGCCAGTAGAACAACAGGGACAGAAAACACTGAAGCTTTCTTT.